The 28 T cell receptor beta chains below were found in one sample sequenced in a study of human T cells and chemical hapten exposure (TCRdb year 2021). Library method: RACE. These reads were obtained on a NextSeq 500. TCRdb cleaned the public reads at Q25 with fastp, built clones with MiXCR and kept in-frame beta chains. When rows share a CDR3 protein, they turn into one entry using the most common DNA and genes. This sample is represented by under 300,000 distinct CDR3 sequences; approximately 8% of them were singletons. The top ten constitute more than 0.95% of the sample. Taken with the paper, the label for time point translates to: pre-sensitization, week 0. The treatment or condition label here, explained by the study, means: therapeutic diphenylcyclopropenone sensitization with weekly scalp DPC. Sequenced material: whole blood, taken in connection with sensitization to the hapten diphenylcyclopropenone (DPC). Source of these receptors: a man younger than 30 with alopecia areata. Some clones in this sample may be carry-over from other donors' samples.

V gene TRBV6-5 combines with J gene TRBJ2-5; no firm D call. CDR3 length: 14 amino acids. Between the trimmed V and J ends, which lost 4 bases and 2 bases, there was a span of 11 bases. Looked up from germline, CDR1 is MNHEY and CDR2 is SVGAGI. CDR3 loop: CASSSYRSQETQYF. The CDR3 nucleotides read TGTGCCAGCAGTTCCTACAGATCTCAAGAGACCCAGTACTTC.

This clonotype was found a few times. This chain links TRBV13 with TRBJ2-5; possibly TRBD2 for D (5 bases). Germline V gene data show CDR1 as PRHDT and CDR2 as FYEKMQ (reference sequence). V was trimmed by 2 bases and J by 5 bases, leaving 15 bases between them. The CDR3 has 15 residues. CDR3 bases: TGTGCCAGCAGCTTAAATTCGCTAGCCGGGGAGACCCAGTACTTC. Its protein product is CASSLNSLAGETQYF.

The chain links TRBV6-5 to TRBJ2-1, with D perhaps matching TRBD2 (6 bases). The CDR3 sequence is 14 residues long. Trimming removed 6 bases at V and 6 bases at J, with 15 bases between. Germline loops: CDR1 MNHEY, CDR2 SVGAGI. In DNA, the CDR3 is TGTGCCAGCAGCCCCTCCCCCGGGGGCAATGAGCAGTTCTTC. It codes for CASSPSPGGNEQFF.

This clonotype occurred many times. V is TRBV4-3 and J is TRBJ1-2; D is uncertain. V dropped 8 bases and J dropped 3 bases, with 19 bases sitting between them. This CDR3 region has 15 residues. Germline CDR1 is LGHNA and CDR2 is YSLEER. The CDR3 loop is CASLRHLSSDYGYTF. CDR3 coding DNA: TGCGCCAGCCTCCGACACCTCTCCAGTGACTATGGCTACACCTTC.

The chain has TRBV5-5 and TRBJ2-5, with unresolved D. Germline V gene lookup returns CDR1 SGHKS and CDR2 YYEKEE (reference sequence). V shed 7 bases and J shed 7 bases, with 14 bases lying between them. This CDR3 is 12 amino acids long. This CDR3 reads CASLGRMGTQYF. The DNA of the CDR3 is TGTGCCAGCCTAGGGCGGATGGGGACCCAGTACTTC.

The chain couples TRBV6-2 or TRBV6-3 to TRBJ2-2; no clear D gene. Per germline, CDR1 MNHEY and CDR2 SVGEGT. Deletions cut 0 bases from V and 7 bases from J, with 3 bases between. The CDR3 length is 12 residues. The CDR3 region is CASSYSFGELFF. The CDR3 DNA sequence: TGTGCCAGCAGTTACTCTTTCGGGGAGCTGTTTTTT.

The chain employs TRBV24-1 and TRBJ2-3; a possible D gene is TRBD2 (5 bases). Germline loops: CDR1 KGHDR, CDR2 SFDVKD. CDR3 length: 16 amino acids. V shed 4 bases and J shed 0 bases, with 13 bases lying between them. The CDR3 sequence is CATSDPGLSSTDTQYF. The DNA for the CDR3 is TGTGCCACCAGTGACCCCGGACTTTCTAGCACAGATACGCAGTATTTT.

Ten or more counts support this clonotype. V usage is TRBV6-4 and J usage is TRBJ2-3; TRBD2 matches at 12 bases. V gave up 4 bases and J gave up 4 bases; unmatched junction bases: 3. The CDR3 spans 15 residues. Germline V gives CDR1 MRHNA, CDR2 SNTAGT. For the CDR3, the DNA is TGTGCCAGCAGTGTAACTAGCGGGGGGTCAGATACGCAGTATTTT. It specifies CASSVTSGGSDTQYF.

The chain joins TRBV10-3 to TRBJ1-5; 7 bases are a match to TRBD1. CDR1 is ENHRY, CDR2 SYGVKD, per germline. The CDR3 totals 16 residues. Germline trimming cut 6 bases from V and 0 bases from J; bases unmatched to any gene: 8. CDR3: CAIRGQGESSNQPQHF. The CDR3, as DNA: TGTGCCATCAGGGGTCAGGGGGAGTCTAGCAATCAGCCCCAGCATTTT.

This rearrangement joins TRBV20-1 to TRBJ2-2, with 8 bases that match TRBD1. V lost 5 bases and J lost 3; bases outside the gene matches: 11. Per the germline V gene, CDR1 is DFQATT and CDR2 is SNEGSKA (reference sequence). The length of the CDR3 is 16 residues. This CDR3 reads CSAEGWTGKDTGELFF. The CDR3 DNA follows: TGCAGTGCTGAGGGATGGACAGGGAAAGACACCGGGGAGCTGTTTTTT.

The gene calls are TRBV5-1 and TRBJ2-7; TRBD2 is a possible D gene (7 bases). The CDR3 runs 15 residues. CDR1 SGHRS and CDR2 YFSETQ come from the germline V gene. Trimming removed 0 bases at V and 3 bases at J, with 13 bases between. Here the CDR3 reads CASSLGGGGYYEQYF. CDR3 nucleotides: TGCGCCAGCAGCTTGGGTGGCGGGGGCTACTACGAGCAGTACTTC.

The rearrangement uses TRBV20-1 and TRBJ2-1; 10 nucleotides agree with TRBD2. This CDR3 has 15 residues. The V segment lost 5 bases and the J segment 6 bases; nucleotides outside the gene matches: 10. Germline CDR1 reads DFQATT; CDR2 reads SNEGSKA (reference sequence). CDR3 sequence: CSAPTGTSESNEQFF. CDR3 sequence (DNA): TGCAGTGCTCCGACCGGGACTAGCGAATCCAATGAGCAGTTCTTC.

This clonotype was picked up many times. This chain links TRBV5-1 with TRBJ1-2, with TRBD1 as a possible D gene (5 bases). CDR3 length: 13 amino acids. V lost 4 bases to trimming and J lost 3 bases, with 10 bases between them. Germline V gene sequence: CDR1 SGHRS, CDR2 YFSETQ. The DNA for the CDR3 is TGCGCCAGCAGCGAGCAGACAGACTATGGCTACACCTTC. This gives the protein CASSEQTDYGYTF.

This clonotype was picked up many times. The rearrangement uses TRBV7-9 and TRBJ1-4, with unresolved D. This CDR3 contains 15 residues. Deletions cut 5 bases from V and 8 bases from J, with 18 bases between. Germline V lookup: CDR1 SEHNR, CDR2 FQNEAQ (reference sequence). The CDR3, as DNA: TGTGCCAGCAGCCCGAGAGAACGTCTTACCGAAAAACTGTTTTTT. The encoded protein is CASSPRERLTEKLFF.

This chain uses TRBV6-2 or TRBV6-3 with TRBJ2-4; D is unclear. CDR3 length equals 15 residues. With 2 bases removed from V and 3 bases from J, the gap between germline ends came to 11 bases. Germline assignment: CDR1 MNHEY and CDR2 SVGEGT. CDR3 protein: CASSYLPRLKNIQYF. The CDR3 bases are TGTGCCAGCAGTTACCTACCGCGCCTCAAAAACATTCAGTACTTC.

The rearrangement joins TRBV9 to TRBJ1-5; 7 nucleotides line up with TRBD1. Germline-derived CDR1 and CDR2 are SGDLS and YYNGEE. J gave up 7 bases and V 3 bases, and 10 bases lay outside the gene matches. The CDR3 loop spans 15 amino acids. Here the CDR3 reads CASSAQDRALQPQHF. CDR3 DNA sequence: TGTGCCAGCAGCGCCCAAGACAGGGCGTTGCAGCCCCAGCATTTT.

The table lists this clonotype with a few counts. The chain has TRBV10-3 and TRBJ1-1, with 9 nucleotides matching TRBD1. The CDR3 contains 16 residues. Unmatched junction bases numbered 6, after V lost 2 bases and J lost 2 bases. Germline V gives CDR1 ENHRY, CDR2 SYGVKD. The CDR3 is CAISEGDRVFNTEAFF. The CDR3 DNA sequence: TGTGCCATCAGTGAGGGGGACAGGGTGTTCAACACTGAAGCTTTCTTT.

The CDR3 protein is CASIGQMTPSTDTQYF. The CDR3 nucleotides are TGTGCCAGCATCGGGCAGATGACCCCTAGCACAGATACGCAGTATTTT. The chain employs TRBV6-6 and TRBJ2-3; the D is unclear. CDR3 length: 16 residues. Looked up from germline, CDR1 is MNHNY and CDR2 is SVGAGI (reference sequence). With 7 bases removed from V and 0 bases from J, the gap between germline ends came to 17 bases.

The V call is TRBV7-2, the J call TRBJ2-5; tentative D call: TRBD2 (6 bases). This CDR3 contains 13 residues. V lost 8 bases, J lost 1 base, and 11 bases lay in between. In germline, CDR1 is SGHTA, CDR2 FQGNSA. CDR3: CASSRDFQETQYF. Written as DNA, the CDR3 is TGTGCCAGCTCTCGGGACTTCCAAGAGACCCAGTACTTC.

This clonotype was found a few times. The J gene is TRBJ2-7, the V gene TRBV6-2 or TRBV6-3, with TRBD1 as a possible D gene (6 bases). Germline V gene data show CDR1 as MNHEY and CDR2 as SVGEGT. This CDR3 contains 13 residues. V was clipped by 6 bases and J by 2 bases, with 11 bases between them. This chain's CDR3 is CASSWDTPYEQYF. CDR3 DNA sequence: TGTGCCAGCAGCTGGGACACCCCCTACGAGCAGTACTTC.

The chain uses TRBV9 and TRBJ2-1; D is unclear. The CDR3 has 12 amino acids. Germline lookup yields CDR1 SGDLS and CDR2 YYNGEE. The V end was cut by 4 bases, the J end by 4 bases, with 6 bases between. CDR3 DNA: TGTGCCAGCAGCCAAGCATACAATGAGCAGTTCTTC. This encodes CASSQAYNEQFF.

Only a few counts were recorded for this clonotype. The chain uses TRBV2 and TRBJ2-1; D assignment may be TRBD1 or TRBD2 (5 bases each). Trimming cost V 6 bases and J 7 bases, with 19 bases left between them. The V gene's germline CDR1 is SNHLY and CDR2 FYNNEI. The CDR3 length is 15 residues. For the CDR3, the DNA is TGTGCCAGCAGCTGGATGGGACCAGGTGGAAATGAGCAGTTCTTC. Translation gives CASSWMGPGGNEQFF.

The chain combines TRBV4-3 with TRBJ2-3; the match to TRBD2 covers 9 bases. With V trimmed by 2 bases and J by 3 bases, 6 bases remained unmatched. The CDR3 is made up of 16 amino acids. Germline V lookup: CDR1 LGHNA, CDR2 YSLEER. In nucleotides, the CDR3 is TGCGCCAGCAGCCAAAGGCGGGGGGGCCGTACAGATACGCAGTATTTT. Protein: CASSQRRGGRTDTQYF.

Note on this clonotype: This may arise from a read error, as a much more abundant clone is one base away. The V gene is TRBV5-1, the J gene TRBJ1-3; D not certain. The CDR3 extends over 16 amino acids. Trimming stripped 2 bases from V and 0 bases from J, with 12 bases between. The V gene's germline CDR1 is SGHRS and CDR2 YFSETQ. The CDR3, as DNA: TGCGCCAGCAGCTTCGGGAAGGACCTCTCTGGAAACACCATATATTTT. Encoded protein: CASSFGKDLSGNTIYF.

This clonotype was found a few times. The V gene is TRBV4-2, the J gene TRBJ1-1, with TRBD1 identical over 7 bases. The V gene's germline CDR1 is LGHNA and CDR2 YNFKEQ. The length of the CDR3 is 15 residues. Losses at the gene ends were 3 bases for V and 0 bases for J; bases not matched to a gene: 4. CDR3 DNA: TGTGCCAGCAGCCAGAGGCAGGGGGTGAACACTGAAGCTTTCTTT. Its protein product is CASSQRQGVNTEAFF.

The J gene is TRBJ1-6, the V gene TRBV12-3 or TRBV12-4; D remains ambiguous. V was clipped by 1 base and J by 5 bases, with 6 bases between them. The CDR3 is made up of 14 amino acids. The CDR3 reads CASSLDNNNSPLHF. CDR3 coding DNA: TGTGCCAGCAGTTTAGATAACAATAATTCACCCCTCCACTTT.

In this sample, this clonotype turned up many times. The V and J genes are TRBV5-1 and TRBJ2-2; D is undetermined. Germline CDR1 SGHRS, CDR2 YFSETQ. V lost 4 bases to trimming and J lost 0 bases, with 10 bases between them. The CDR3 consists of 15 residues. The CDR3 region is CASSQNPTNTGELFF. In DNA, the CDR3 is TGCGCCAGCAGCCAGAACCCGACGAACACCGGGGAGCTGTTTTTT.

In DNA form, the CDR3 reads TGTGCCAGCTCAAGACTAGCGGGGGCGTGGGAGACCCAGTACTTC. It encodes CASSRLAGAWETQYF. V and J are TRBV9 and TRBJ2-5; 12 nucleotides match TRBD2. This CDR3 is 15 amino acids long. CDR1 is SGDLS, CDR2 YYNGEE, per germline. Losses at the gene ends were 7 bases for V and 5 bases for J; bases not matched to a gene: 9.